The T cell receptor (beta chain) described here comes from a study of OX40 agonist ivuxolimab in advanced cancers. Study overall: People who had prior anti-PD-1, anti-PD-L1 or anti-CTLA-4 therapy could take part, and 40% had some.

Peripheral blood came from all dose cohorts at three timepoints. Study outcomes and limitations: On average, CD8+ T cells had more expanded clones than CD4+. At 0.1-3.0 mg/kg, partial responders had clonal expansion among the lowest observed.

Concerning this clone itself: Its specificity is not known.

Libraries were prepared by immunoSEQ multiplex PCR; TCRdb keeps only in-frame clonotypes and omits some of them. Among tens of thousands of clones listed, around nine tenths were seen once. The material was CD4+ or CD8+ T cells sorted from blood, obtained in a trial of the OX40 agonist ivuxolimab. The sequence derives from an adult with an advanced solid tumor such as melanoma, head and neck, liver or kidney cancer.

The CDR3, as DNA: TGTGCCTGGAGAACAACGGATAACTATGGCTACACCTTC. It codes for CAWRTTDNYGYTF. The chain employs TRBV30 and TRBJ1-2, with D unresolved. V gave up 3 bases and J gave up 1 base, with 9 bases separating them. The CDR3 covers 13 residues. Per germline, CDR1 GTSNPN and CDR2 SVGIG (reference sequence).